This T cell receptor (beta chain) was found in a study of CD8 T cells in ankylosing spondylitis (dated 2017 in TCRdb). Regarding the research as a whole: The study set out to find disease-linked TCR variants by profiling T cell receptor beta repertoires in ankylosing spondylitis patients and healthy donors. In total, the full study cohort was made up of about 99 healthy donors and about two dozen ankylosing spondylitis patients. Peripheral blood samples were taken, and synovial fluid was additionally collected from ankylosing spondylitis patients. General findings and caveats noted by the study authors: The disease-linked clones showed a CD8+ phenotype and occurred at relatively low frequencies in peripheral blood. Blood from ankylosing spondylitis patients appeared to be characterized by a TCR beta motif composed of about eight highly homologous amino acid variants. According to the report, matched synovial fluid samples from ankylosing spondylitis patients were significantly enriched for the disease-linked clones. Some of the motif variants had been reported before in the synovial fluid and blood of reactive arthritis patients, a finding that suggests common disease-initiation mechanisms.

Instrument on record: Illumina HiSeq 2500. Quantitative 5'-RACE with molecular barcodes was used to prepare TCR beta libraries. The study's processing was this. Disease-linked TCR variants were identified with a new computational method built on a probabilistic model of VDJ rearrangement. The raw public data were reprocessed by TCRdb itself: fastp quality trimming at Q25, MiXCR clonotype calling, in-frame beta chains only. Rows are combined by CDR3 protein, so each entry shows the most common genes and DNA. The V and J calls and clone size are TCRdb's, not the authors'. This sample lists about 320,000 distinct CDR3 sequences; approximately 10% were detected once. In total, the top ten clones hold more than 7% of the sample. This clonotype has only a few counts. Its antigen has not been determined. Base qualities are not recorded, but no much larger clone differs from it by a single base. Including cysteine and phenylalanine, the CDR3 has 15 amino acids. Of all the DNA, just the CDR3 is kept, 45 bases in frame from base 1. The germline ends are 8 bases apart after V is trimmed by 3 bases and J by 2 bases. The germline V gene (reference sequence) supplies CDR1 SEHNR and CDR2 FQNEAQ.

The specimen sequenced was blood, either unsorted or a sorted T cell fraction (not recorded which). The TCR sequence derives from a female donor with ankylosing spondylitis or in good health (not recorded which). The chain is assembled from TRBV7-9 and TRBJ2-6; 6 matching bases give a weak D call of TRBD2. The CDR3 protein is CASSFGGTGANVLTF. The sequenced DNA is TGTGCCAGCAGCTTTGGAGGGACTGGGGCCAACGTCCTGACTTTC.